This T cell receptor (beta chain) was documented in a study of PD-L1 blockade in urothelial cancer (dated by TCRdb to 2016 to 2017). At the level of the whole study: Therapy was started around 2014 for all patients, and atezolizumab 1,200 mg was administered intravenously every 3 weeks. About 85% of the roughly 29 patients were identified as males with urothelial cancer of bladder origin, and a prior smoking history was reported by 18 of 29 patients. An ECOG performance status of 0 or 1 was recorded for the patients, and 0 to 3 prior chemotherapy regimens had been received by the patients. Blood samples were analyzed at 3 weeks after treatment start (second dose) and at 6 weeks after treatment start. Blood samples yielded a median of 141,255 T cells and some 80,000 unique TCRs, with median clonality roughly 0.082. The study, an exploratory multi-omic analysis, examined somatic, immune and clinical correlates of response to PD-L1 blockade with atezolizumab in urothelial cancer. TCR sequencing covered pretreatment tumor samples and matched, serially collected peripheral blood taken before and after atezolizumab treatment. Durable clinical benefit was defined as progression-free survival longer than 6 months, and TCR features were also tested against progression-free and overall survival. Whole exome sequencing and RNA sequencing of pretreatment tumors were performed alongside TCR sequencing in the same patients. Durable clinical benefit was achieved by nine patients but not by the remaining 20. Under 30 patients had pretreatment blood TCR-seq, some 25 had at least one posttreatment blood collection, and some 25 had tumor TCR-seq. Summary of the overall study and its limitations: Because the sample size was small (n of about 30) and many of the analyses were exploratory, the results are meant to be hypothesis-generating. A pretreatment peripheral blood TCR clonality below the median was linked to improved progression-free and overall survival. At 3 weeks after the start of treatment, tumor-associated TCR clones in peripheral blood had expanded more in patients with durable benefit (n of about 20, p = 0.022).

The cohort included 29 patients with locally advanced or metastatic urothelial carcinoma who were treated at Memorial Sloan Kettering on a trial protocol. Peripheral blood mononuclear cells were collected pretreatment and during treatment, with between 1 and 8 total time points per patient. The Qiagen DNeasy Blood extraction kit was used to purify genomic DNA from total PBMCs and tumor samples. PBMCs were collected pretreatment and during treatment and were isolated and stored as previously described. Note on this clone: The clone's antigen remains unknown. The record has no base qualities; no much larger clone is one base away.

According to the germline V gene, CDR1 reads KGHSH and CDR2 reads LQKENI. Trimming takes 1 base from V and 1 base from J, and the germline ends sit 16 bases apart. The CDR3 measures 17 amino acids from cysteine to phenylalanine. The kept DNA is CDR3 alone, 51 bases in frame from the first base. Synthetic TCR analog templates were spiked into each PCR so that absolute template abundance could be estimated from read counts. The immunoSEQ assay used bias-controlled V and J gene primers to amplify TCRbeta CDR3 regions from genomic DNA. Rearranged TCRbeta segments were sequenced at approximately 20X coverage. The original pipeline was this. Clustering was used to correct sequencing errors, and CDR3s were annotated against IMGT to assign V, D and J genes. Downstream analyses used only productive TCRbeta rearrangements and left out out-of-frame or stop-codon sequences. To compute clonality, Shannon entropy was normalized by the log of the number of unique productive sequences and then subtracted from one. Fisher's exact test with Benjamini-Hochberg correction, using a cutoff of adjusted p below 0.01, was how clones that differed between time points or between blood and tumor were identified. Held by TCRdb, this immuneACCESS table contains in-frame sequences only and omits some clones. Under half of the omission traces to an unresolved V gene where checked; the cause of the rest is unknown. Clonal size and the V and J genes are those of that table, whereas D and trimming came from the DNA. The sample contains 70,000 to 75,000 clones, about 85% of them found a single time. The ten largest account for 4.7% of the sample.

The V gene is TRBV18 and the J gene is TRBJ2-5; the best D guess is TRBD2, with 6 bases matching. This sample comprised PBMCs, obtained around atezolizumab (anti-PD-L1) treatment. The clonotype originates from a man aged 65 to 79 with urothelial cancer. The CDR3 reads CASSPLPAGPIQETQYF. The DNA sequence reads TGTGCCAGCTCACCACTACCAGCGGGCCCCATCCAAGAGACCCAGTACTTC.